This entry lists 22 T cell receptor beta chains sequenced from one sample in a study of OX40 agonist ivuxolimab in advanced cancers. Assay used: immunoSEQ multiplex PCR; TCRdb lists only in-frame clones, some missing. This table holds 90,000 to 95,000 clones, 87% found once. Here the sequenced sample was CD4+ or CD8+ T cells sorted from blood, taken in a trial of the OX40 agonist ivuxolimab. The source of these receptors is an adult with an advanced solid tumor such as melanoma, head and neck, liver or kidney cancer.

The chain recombines TRBV11-2 with TRBJ2-1; D gene uncertain. The CDR3 runs to 12 residues. V lost 5 bases and J lost 6, with 8 bases in between. Germline CDR1 and CDR2: SGHAT and FQNNGV. CDR3 nucleotide sequence: TGTGCCAGCAGCCCCCAGCGCAATGAGCAGTTCTTC. Residues: CASSPQRNEQFF.

The V gene is TRBV27, the J gene TRBJ2-3; D tentatively fits TRBD1 or TRBD2 (5 bases each). V was cut by 3 bases and J by 2 bases, with 18 bases left in between. Per the germline V gene, CDR1 is MNHEY and CDR2 is SMNVEV (reference sequence). This CDR3 has 17 residues. CDR3: CASSFSLGAAYTDTQYF. CDR3 DNA sequence: TGTGCCAGCAGTTTCTCTCTCGGGGCGGCATACACAGATACGCAGTATTTT.

A word on this clone: The junction and the germline gene differ at one end; a read error may be behind it. The chain employs TRBV7-2 and TRBJ1-2, with no clear D. There are 14 residues in the CDR3. Per germline, CDR1 SGHTA and CDR2 FQGNSA. The CDR3 here is CAGSLVLTLYGYTF. CDR3 nucleotides: TGTGCCGGCAGCTTAGTTCTGACACTCTATGGCTACACCTTC. The full variable domain, its missing parts supplied by reference TRBV7-2 and TRBJ1-2, is GAGVSQSPSNKVTEKGKDVELRCDPISGHTALYWYRQSLGQGLEFLIYFQGNSAPDKSGLPSDRFSAERTGGSVSTLTIQRTQQEDSAVYLCAGSLVLTLYGYTFGSGTRLTVV.

This clone has only a few counts. This chain links TRBV9 with TRBJ2-3; no reliable D call. The V and J ends lost 0 bases and 6 bases respectively, with 2 bases between them. The V gene's germline CDR1 is SGDLS and CDR2 YYNGEE. This CDR3 spans 11 amino acids. The CDR3 reads CASSVADTQYF. The CDR3, as DNA: TGTGCCAGCAGCGTAGCCGATACGCAGTATTTT.

The gene calls are TRBV5-1 and TRBJ1-4, with D maybe TRBD1 (6 bases). The germline V gene encodes CDR1 SGHRS and CDR2 YFSETQ. This CDR3 region has 15 residues. V was pared by 4 bases and J by 0 bases, with 10 bases between. CDR3 sequence reads: CASSQDSSTNEKLFF. The CDR3 bases are TGCGCCAGCAGCCAGGACAGCTCAACTAATGAAAAACTGTTTTTT.

This clone has only a few counts. The V call is TRBV5-8, the J call TRBJ1-5, with D hard to call. The CDR3 is 10 residues long. Deletions cut 4 bases from V and 13 bases from J, with 9 bases between. The germline CDR1 and CDR2 sequences are SGHTS and YDEGEE. The chain's CDR3 is CASSTGNQHF. DNA of the CDR3: TGTGCCAGCAGCACCGGAAATCAGCATTTT. The whole variable domain, filled in from reference TRBV5-8 and TRBJ1-5, reads EAGVTQSPTHLIKTRGQQATLRCSPISGHTSVYWYQQALGLGLQFLLWYDEGEERNRGNFPPRFSGRQFPNYSSELNVNALELEDSALYLCASSTGNQHFGDGTRLSIL.

The V call is TRBV14, the J call TRBJ1-6; D remains ambiguous. Germline-derived CDR1 and CDR2 are SGHDN and FVKESK. The CDR3 covers 13 residues. V lost 2 bases, J lost 7 bases, and 6 bases lay in between. The CDR3 nucleotides are TGTGCCAGCAGCCAAACACCCAATTCACCCCTCCACTTT. Amino acid sequence: CASSQTPNSPLHF.

V is TRBV7-2 and J is TRBJ2-5; either TRBD1 or TRBD2 may supply D (5 bases each). This CDR3 region has 18 residues. CDR1 SGHTA and CDR2 FQGNSA come from the germline V gene. The V end was cut by 4 bases, the J end by 4 bases, with 25 bases between. The CDR3 DNA follows: TGTGCCAGCAGCTCCCCCCAAGACAGTATGAGGGAATTAGAGACCCAGTACTTC. Its translation: CASSSPQDSMRELETQYF.

The J gene is TRBJ2-1, the V gene TRBV10-1, with D perhaps matching TRBD1 or TRBD2 (5 bases each). The V end was cut by 5 bases, the J end by 4 bases, with 15 bases between. The CDR3 has 15 residues. Germline V gene data show CDR1 as WNHNN and CDR2 as SYGVQD (reference sequence). CDR3 in amino acids: CASSTGEGRYNEQFF. CDR3 DNA: TGCGCCAGCAGTACAGGTGAGGGGAGATACAATGAGCAGTTCTTC.

CDR3 amino acids: CASRGTSGEQFF. CDR3 bases: TGTGCCAGCAGGGGGACTAGCGGTGAGCAGTTCTTC. The chain employs TRBV5-4 and TRBJ2-1, with TRBD2 matching over 11 bases. The CDR3 has 12 amino acids. CDR1 is SGHNT and CDR2 is YYREEE in the germline V gene (reference sequence). V was pared by 5 bases and J by 9 bases, with 1 base of the junction left unmatched.

This rearrangement joins TRBV11-1 to TRBJ2-5, with a weak D call TRBD2 (6 bases). CDR3 length equals 14 residues. Germline V gives CDR1 SGHAT, CDR2 FQDESV (reference sequence). Trimming left V 1 base short and J 4 bases short, with 10 bases between. Written as DNA, the CDR3 is TGTGCCAGCAGCTTAGGAGTAGCGGTAGAGACCCAGTACTTC. Amino acid sequence: CASSLGVAVETQYF.

The chain has TRBV29-1 and TRBJ2-3; D gene unclear. The germline V and J ends were trimmed by 4 bases and 2 bases, with 10 bases remaining between them. The CDR3 has 13 amino acids. Germline assignment: CDR1 SQVTM and CDR2 ANQGSEA. The CDR3 is CSVGGPSTDTQYF. CDR3 in DNA: TGCAGCGTTGGAGGTCCTTCCACAGATACGCAGTATTTT.

The chain recombines TRBV7-9 with TRBJ2-5; D is possibly TRBD1 (5 bases). The CDR3 covers 13 residues. Trimming took off 1 base at V and 7 bases at J, with 10 bases between the two ends. Germline values: CDR1 SEHNR, CDR2 FQNEAQ (reference sequence). The CDR3 loop reads CASSLGYTGTQYF. The CDR3 bases are TGTGCCAGCAGCTTAGGTTATACAGGGACCCAGTACTTC.

The gene calls are TRBV6-1 and TRBJ1-2; D is undetermined. Germline CDR1 MNHNS, CDR2 SASEGT. Trimming stripped 1 base from V and 4 bases from J, with 10 bases between. The CDR3 length is 14 residues. For the CDR3, the DNA is TGTGCCAGCAGTGAAGGCGGCAGAGCCTATGGCTACACCTTC. Translation: CASSEGGRAYGYTF.

As concerns this clone: A read error may produce the germline difference seen at one junction end. The chain combines TRBV7-7 with TRBJ2-2; D is ambiguous. The CDR3 has 15 residues. The germline V gene has CDR1 SSHAT and CDR2 FNYEAQ (reference sequence). The CDR3 region is CASSLDGLNTGELFF. CDR3 DNA sequence: TGTGCTAGCAGCCTAGACGGATTGAACACCGGGGAGCTGTTTTTT.

The chain carries TRBV19 and TRBJ2-5; maybe TRBD2 (7 bases). Germline V CDR1 and CDR2: LNHDA, SQIVND (reference sequence). Trimming shortened V by 6 bases and J by 5 bases, and 16 bases separated the two germline ends. The CDR3 contains 14 residues. The CDR3 region is CASRKRGGGETQYF. The CDR3, as DNA: TGTGCCAGTAGAAAAAGAGGGGGAGGGGAGACCCAGTACTTC.

This clone was seen just once. The rearrangement links TRBV14 to TRBJ2-5, with a weak D call TRBD2 (5 bases). The V gene lost 0 bases and the J gene lost 4 bases, with 15 bases spanning the gap. The CDR3 contains 16 residues. Germline-derived CDR1 and CDR2 are SGHDN and FVKESK. The CDR3 nucleotides read TGTGCCAGCAGCCAAGAGGGTGCGGTAGGAGGAGAGACCCAGTACTTC. It specifies CASSQEGAVGGETQYF.

V gene TRBV11-3 combines with J gene TRBJ2-1, with TRBD2 matching 9 bases. J gave up 2 bases and V 5 bases, and 4 bases lay outside the gene matches. Germline V gene data show CDR1 as SGHNT and CDR2 as YENEEA. This CDR3 contains 15 residues. CDR3 DNA sequence: TGTGCCAGCAGCCACGGACTAGCGACCTACAATGAGCAGTTCTTC. Residues: CASSHGLATYNEQFF.

CDR3 nucleotides: TGTGCCAGCAGCTTACGGACTAGCGGGACTAGCACAGATACGCAGTATTTT. As protein: CASSLRTSGTSTDTQYF. The V and J genes are TRBV11-3 and TRBJ2-3, with 12 bases identical to TRBD2. The CDR3 runs to 17 residues. The V segment lost 2 bases and the J segment 0 bases; nucleotides outside the gene matches: 3. Per the germline V gene, CDR1 is SGHNT and CDR2 is YENEEA.

This clone was found once. The chain joins TRBV6-1 to TRBJ2-7, with D uncertain. Trimming removed 6 bases from V and 2 bases from J, with 11 bases in between. The CDR3 sequence is 13 residues long. Germline lookup yields CDR1 MNHNS and CDR2 SASEGT. CDR3 sequence reads: CASSQGKTYEQYV. The CDR3 DNA follows: TGTGCCAGCAGCCAAGGGAAAACCTACGAGCAGTACGTC.

This clone has a handful of counts. The rearrangement links TRBV5-6 to TRBJ1-2; 7 nucleotides line up with TRBD1. Germline CDR1 SGHDT, CDR2 YYEEEE. V lost 3 bases to trimming and J lost 5 bases; unmatched junction nucleotides: 10. CDR3 length: 15 residues. The CDR3 region has the DNA TGTGCCAGCAGCTGGGTGACAGGGACGGGTTATGGCTACACCTTC. This encodes CASSWVTGTGYGYTF.

The chain employs TRBV27 and TRBJ2-5; perhaps TRBD2 as D (5 bases). CDR3 size: 14 residues. Germline values: CDR1 MNHEY, CDR2 SMNVEV (reference sequence). Trimming took 4 bases from V and 5 from J, leaving 14 bases between them. As DNA, the CDR3 is TGTGCCAGCAGTTCGCTCGTAAGGAGGGAGACCCAGTACTTC. Its translation: CASSSLVRRETQYF.